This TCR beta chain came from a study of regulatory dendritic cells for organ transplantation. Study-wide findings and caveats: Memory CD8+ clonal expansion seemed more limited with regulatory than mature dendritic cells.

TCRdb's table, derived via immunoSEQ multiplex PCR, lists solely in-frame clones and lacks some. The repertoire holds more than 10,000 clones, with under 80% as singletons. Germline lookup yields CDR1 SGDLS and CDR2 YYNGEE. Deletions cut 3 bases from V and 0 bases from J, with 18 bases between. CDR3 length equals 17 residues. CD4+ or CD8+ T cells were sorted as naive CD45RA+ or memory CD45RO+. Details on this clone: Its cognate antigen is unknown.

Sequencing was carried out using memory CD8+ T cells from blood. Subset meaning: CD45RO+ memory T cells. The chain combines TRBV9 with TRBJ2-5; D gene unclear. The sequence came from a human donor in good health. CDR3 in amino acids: CASSAPKHLGYQETQYF. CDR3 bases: TGTGCCAGCAGCGCCCCTAAGCATCTCGGGTACCAAGAGACCCAGTACTTC.